Described below is a single T cell receptor (beta chain) sequence and its context. The antigen remains undetermined. The V segment lost 5 bases and the J segment 6 bases; nucleotides outside the gene matches: 9. Germline V lookup: CDR1 LNHDA, CDR2 SQIVND (reference sequence). This CDR3 is 15 amino acids long. Following 10 days of culture, CD4+ T cells were isolated. This entry comes from a study of vaccination effects on CD4 cells after COVID-19. At the level of the study: Two-dose vaccination with either BNT162b2 or mRNA-1273 was given to the participants. Each culture well received a few million PBMC. These cells were then cultured in IMDM with 9.5 to 10 IU/ml IL-2 and roughly 10 ug/ml peptides.

Assay used: immunoSEQ multiplex PCR; TCRdb lists only in-frame clones, some missing. The sample carries tens of thousands of clones, 65% to 80% recorded once. This material consisted of CD4+ T cells from PBMCs cultured without peptide, taken before COVID-19 vaccination. The gene calls are TRBV19 and TRBJ2-1; 8 nucleotides match TRBD2. This clonotype was obtained from a human donor who received a COVID-19 vaccine. The CDR3 DNA follows: TGTGCCAGTAGTTTTTCGGGACTAGAGTTCAATGAGCAGTTCTTC. Its translation is CASSFSGLEFNEQFF. The complete variable domain, with remaining parts taken from reference TRBV19 and TRBJ2-1, reads DGGITQSPKYLFRKEGQNVTLSCEQNLNHDAMYWYRQDPGQGLRLIYYSQIVNDFQKGDIAEGYSVSREKKESFPLTVTSAQKNPTAFYLCASSFSGLEFNEQFFGPGTRLTVL.